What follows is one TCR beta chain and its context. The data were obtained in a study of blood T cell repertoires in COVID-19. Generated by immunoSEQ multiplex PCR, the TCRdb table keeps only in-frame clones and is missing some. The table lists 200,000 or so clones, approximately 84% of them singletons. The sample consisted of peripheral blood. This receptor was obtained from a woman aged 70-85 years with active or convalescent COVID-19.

CDR3 amino acids: CASSLAGASTDTQYF. The DNA of the CDR3 is TGTGCCAGCAGCTTAGCGGGAGCTAGCACAGATACGCAGTATTTT. The rearrangement joins TRBV7-2 to TRBJ2-3; D is possibly TRBD2 (5 bases). Germline CDR1 SGHTA, CDR2 FQGNSA. The CDR3 length is 15 residues. V was cut by 0 bases and J by 0 bases, with 7 bases left in between.